The clone carrying this T cell receptor (beta chain) was recorded a few times. Antigen specificity is unknown. The CDR3 covers 15 residues. Germline CDR1 is LGHNA and CDR2 is YNFKEQ. The V and J ends lost 1 base and 3 bases respectively, with 12 bases between them. Prepared libraries of TCR beta cDNA carried unique molecular identifiers. TCRdb redid the calling of the PCR reads with MiXCR, one entry per CDR3 protein. The repertoire includes hundreds of thousands of distinct CDR3 sequences, less than 35% of them detected once, and roughly 0.53% sits in the top ten. This specimen belongs to a study of post-analysis software for immune sequencing data. The wider study: The cohort encompassed relapsing-remitting, secondary progressive and progressive-relapsing multiple sclerosis disease courses. Whole-study results and caveats: The five TRBV segments detected at higher frequency in patients than in controls included TRBV5-6, TRBV5-1 and TRBV20-1.

This chain links TRBV4-2 with TRBJ2-5, with D possibly being TRBD2 (5 bases). The sequencing sample was made of blood. The TCR was taken from a girl under 18 with multiple sclerosis. This CDR3 is CASSQVNTRKETQYF. CDR3 in DNA: TGTGCCAGCAGCCAAGTCAATACTAGGAAAGAGACCCAGTACTTC.